One T cell receptor beta chain is described in this entry. TCRdb re-analysed the RT-PCR reads in MiXCR, keeping a single row per CDR3 protein. The sample yields just under 550,000 distinct CDR3 sequences, around 25% seen once. This specimen belongs to a study of response to subunit inactivated influenza vaccine. The same specimen was also included in a second study, on T cells expressing NK-cell markers. That paper adds: 5'RACE template switching built TCR beta cDNA with unique molecular identifiers.

This sequence was found in a man aged 50-59 years who received an inactivated influenza vaccine. The sequenced sample was CD4+ T cells sorted from PBMCs, obtained roughly 12 days after vaccination.

CDR3 region: CSAGDRLYGYTF. CDR3 in DNA: TGCAGTGCGGGGGACAGACTCTATGGCTACACCTTC. V usage is TRBV20-1 and J usage is TRBJ1-2, with 7 positions matching TRBD1. Looked up from germline, CDR1 is DFQATT and CDR2 is SNEGSKA (reference sequence). V lost 6 bases, J lost 4 bases, and 5 bases stayed unmatched. CDR3 length: 12 residues.